Given below is one T cell receptor (beta chain) in context. This clonotype showed up just a few times. It has no known antigen specificity. Per-base qualities were not stored, and no clone one base away is much larger. These data come from a study of identical twins (dated by TCRdb to about 2016). Some background on the complete study: TCR alpha and beta repertoires from monozygotic twins, unrelated adults of various ages and cord blood were deep-sequenced to test whether fetal clonotypes persist. Replicate twin experiments were performed at different times using different library preparation protocols to rule out contamination.

Study-wide findings and limitations: Compared with coincidental sharing between unrelated individuals, out-of-frame TCR alpha sequences shared between twins had an excess of sequences with low generation probability. Zero-insertion analyses could be partly confounded by invariant T cells such as MAIT and iNKT, although diverse VJ usage argued against such confounding for most clonotypes. Abundant cord blood beta clonotypes had fewer insertions, young adult naive repertoires showed a similar but weaker trend, and memory repertoires showed no such trend. The excess sharing between twins in beta out-of-frame sequences was weaker because fewer shared sequences reduced the signal-to-noise ratio. Conclusions relied on cross-sectional statistical analysis, since the same donors could not be followed over many years. In monozygotic twins, out-of-frame TCR alpha sharing was systematically underestimated by recombination models, although the models agreed with sharing between unrelated individuals.

Libraries came from 5' RACE. The instrument was an Illumina HiSeq 2000. Template switching added a universal primer binding site, and the final cDNA carried a unique molecular identifier that allowed TCR cDNA molecules to be counted accurately. Specific primers in the conserved constant-segment region were used to synthesize first-strand cDNA for TCR alpha and beta chains. To control for contamination, every cDNA library carried two barcodes: a SMART-Mk sample barcode plus Illumina barcodes. TruSeq adapter sequences, together with Illumina sample barcodes, were added in two successive PCR steps. Sequencing of the TCR alpha and beta cDNA libraries was done on the Illumina HiSeq platform using custom primers. The paper's data handling went like this. Raw reads were processed with MiGEC to extract unique molecular identifiers, and MiXCR was used to determine CDR3 positions. Recombination models were inferred per individual with the repgenHMM and IGoR tools using an EM algorithm. Shared clonotype analysis was performed with the tcR package in R, normalizing sharing by the product of cloneset sizes. Out-of-frame nonproductive sequences were analyzed to study raw recombination free of thymic and clonal selection effects. The public reads were run again by TCRdb, first through fastp at Q25 and then through MiXCR, and only productive beta chains were kept. Every CDR3 protein is listed once, alongside the most common genes and DNA of its rows. These V and J calls originate from TCRdb's pipeline instead of the authors' own analysis. For this sample the table gives about 490,000 distinct CDR3 sequences, of which roughly 15% were detected only once. Together, the top ten hold around 0.4% of the sample.

In the germline V gene, CDR1 corresponds to SGHRS and CDR2 to YFSETQ. V is cut by 5 bases and J by 5 bases, and the space between the germline ends is 20 bases. From cysteine to phenylalanine, the CDR3 is 15 amino acids long. Of the read, only the CDR3 DNA is kept; its 45 bases are in frame from base 1. All donors were healthy Caucasians. The twin cohort comprised three pairs of female monozygotic twins, all aged about 18 to 30 years. Positive isolation kits from Invitrogen were used to isolate CD4+ and CD8+ T cell populations. These same records also appear under a second study, on yellow fever vaccine responses in identical twins. As the second study states: The authors reported that the T cell response to vaccination in identical twins appeared partly convergent and partly personalized. Focusing on identical twins, the study followed the T cell clones that responded to the vaccine, and did so with precision.

The rearranged chain carries TRBV5-1 and TRBJ2-7; the D region possibly corresponds to TRBD2 (6 bases align). The clonotype was recovered from a woman aged 18-29 years in good health. Material: CD4+ T cells sorted from blood. The DNA reads as follows: TGCGCCAGCAGAATAGGAGGGCCATTGGCCCACGAGCAGTACTTC. Its protein reads: CASRIGGPLAHEQYF.